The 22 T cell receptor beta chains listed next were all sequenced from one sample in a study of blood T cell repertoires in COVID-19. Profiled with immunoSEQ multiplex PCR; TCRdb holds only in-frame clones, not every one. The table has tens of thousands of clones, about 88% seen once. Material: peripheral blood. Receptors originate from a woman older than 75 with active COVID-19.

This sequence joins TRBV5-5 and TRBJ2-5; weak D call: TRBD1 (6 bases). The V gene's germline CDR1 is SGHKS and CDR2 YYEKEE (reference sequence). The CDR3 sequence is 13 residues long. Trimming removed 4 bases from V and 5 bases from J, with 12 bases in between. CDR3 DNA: TGTGCCAGCAGCCCACAGGGCTGGGAGACCCAGTACTTC. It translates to CASSPQGWETQYF.

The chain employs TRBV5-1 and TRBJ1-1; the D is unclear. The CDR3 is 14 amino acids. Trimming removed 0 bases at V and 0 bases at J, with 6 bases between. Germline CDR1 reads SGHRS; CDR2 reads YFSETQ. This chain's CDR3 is CASSLERMNTEAFF. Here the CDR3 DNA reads TGCGCCAGCAGCTTGGAGCGGATGAACACTGAAGCTTTCTTT.

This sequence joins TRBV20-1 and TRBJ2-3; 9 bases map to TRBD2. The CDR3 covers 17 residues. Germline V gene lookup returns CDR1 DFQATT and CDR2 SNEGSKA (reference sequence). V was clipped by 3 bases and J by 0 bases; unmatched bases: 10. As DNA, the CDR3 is TGCAGTGCTAGTCTACCAAGCGGGGGGTTTAGCACAGATACGCAGTATTTT. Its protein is CSASLPSGGFSTDTQYF.

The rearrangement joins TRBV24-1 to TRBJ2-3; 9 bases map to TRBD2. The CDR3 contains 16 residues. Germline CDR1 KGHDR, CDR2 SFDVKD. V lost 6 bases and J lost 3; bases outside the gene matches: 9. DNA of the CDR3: TGTGCCACCAGTTCCGTGGGTAGCGGGAGAACAGATACGCAGTATTTT. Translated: CATSSVGSGRTDTQYF.

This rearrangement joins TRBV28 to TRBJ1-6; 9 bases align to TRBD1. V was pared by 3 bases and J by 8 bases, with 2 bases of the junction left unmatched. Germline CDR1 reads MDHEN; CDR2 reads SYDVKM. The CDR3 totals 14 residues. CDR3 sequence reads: CASSFGQGYSPLHF. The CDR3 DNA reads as TGTGCCAGCAGTTTCGGACAGGGGTATTCACCCCTCCACTTT.

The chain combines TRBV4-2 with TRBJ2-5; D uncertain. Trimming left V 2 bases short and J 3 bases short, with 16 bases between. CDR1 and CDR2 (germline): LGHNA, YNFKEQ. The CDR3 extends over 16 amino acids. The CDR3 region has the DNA TGTGCCAGCAGCCAAAACGGCCAGGCGCTCGAAGAGACCCAGTACTTC. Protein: CASSQNGQALEETQYF.

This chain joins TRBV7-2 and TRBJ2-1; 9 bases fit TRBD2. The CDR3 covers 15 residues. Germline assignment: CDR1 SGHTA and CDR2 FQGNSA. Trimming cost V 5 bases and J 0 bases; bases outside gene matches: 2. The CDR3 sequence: CASSQLAGSYNEQFF. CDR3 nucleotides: TGTGCCAGCAGCCAACTAGCGGGCTCCTACAATGAGCAGTTCTTC.

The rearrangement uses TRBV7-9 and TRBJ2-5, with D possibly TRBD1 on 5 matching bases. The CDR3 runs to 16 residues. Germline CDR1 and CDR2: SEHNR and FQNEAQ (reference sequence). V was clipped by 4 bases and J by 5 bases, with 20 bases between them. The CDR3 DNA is TGTGCCAGCAGCTCTGGCTGGGCCAGGGCGTTGGAGACCCAGTACTTC. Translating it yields CASSSGWARALETQYF.

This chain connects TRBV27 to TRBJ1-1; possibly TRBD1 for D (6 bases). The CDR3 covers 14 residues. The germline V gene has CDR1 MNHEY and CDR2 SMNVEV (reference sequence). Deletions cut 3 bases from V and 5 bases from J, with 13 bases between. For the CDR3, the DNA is TGTGCCAGCAGTTTCCAGGGGTCCGGGACTGAAGCTTTCTTT. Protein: CASSFQGSGTEAFF.

In DNA form, the CDR3 reads TGTGCCAGCAGTCCCGGGACAGAACCTGGAAACACCATATATTTT. It encodes CASSPGTEPGNTIYF. The chain has TRBV28 and TRBJ1-3; 7 bases map to TRBD1. With V trimmed by 5 bases and J by 2 bases, 6 bases remained unmatched. The CDR3 loop spans 15 amino acids. Germline loops: CDR1 MDHEN, CDR2 SYDVKM.

The CDR3 DNA follows: TGTGCCAGCTCGGGACTAGCGGGAGGGCCCACTGAGCAGTTCTTC. Its translation is CASSGLAGGPTEQFF. The rearrangement uses TRBV19 and TRBJ2-1, with 16 bases fitting TRBD2. From germline, CDR1 is LNHDA and CDR2 SQIVND (reference sequence). CDR3 length: 15 residues. The trim removed 9 bases at V and 9 bases at J, leaving 8 bases unmatched.

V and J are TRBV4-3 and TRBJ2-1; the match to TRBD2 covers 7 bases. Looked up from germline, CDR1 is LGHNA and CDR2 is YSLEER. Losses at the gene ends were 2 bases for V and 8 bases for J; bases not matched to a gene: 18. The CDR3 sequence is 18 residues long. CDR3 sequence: CASSQKLATIRLRDEQFF. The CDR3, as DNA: TGCGCCAGCAGCCAAAAACTAGCGACTATACGCCTTCGGGATGAGCAGTTCTTC.

Here the CDR3 DNA reads TGTGCCAGCAGCGACGGGACAGGACCTTTGGAGACCCAGTACTTC. Protein sequence: CASSDGTGPLETQYF. The rearrangement uses TRBV7-2 and TRBJ2-5; 8 bases are shared with TRBD1. With 5 bases clipped from V and 5 bases from J, the junction kept 10 bases outside the gene matches. Germline V gene sequence: CDR1 SGHTA, CDR2 FQGNSA. This CDR3 has 15 residues.

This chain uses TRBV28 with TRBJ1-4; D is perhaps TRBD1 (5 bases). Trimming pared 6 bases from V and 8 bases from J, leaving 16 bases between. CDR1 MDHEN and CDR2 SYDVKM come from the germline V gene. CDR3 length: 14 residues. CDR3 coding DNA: TGTGCCAGCAGGCCCAGGGTCGGTGAAGAAAAACTGTTTTTT. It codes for CASRPRVGEEKLFF. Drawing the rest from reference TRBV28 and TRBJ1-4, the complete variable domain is DVKVTQSSRYLVKRTGEKVFLECVQDMDHENMFWYRQDPGLGLRLIYFSYDVKMKEKGDIPEGYSVSREKKERFSLILESASTNQTSMYLCASRPRVGEEKLFFGSGTQLSVL.

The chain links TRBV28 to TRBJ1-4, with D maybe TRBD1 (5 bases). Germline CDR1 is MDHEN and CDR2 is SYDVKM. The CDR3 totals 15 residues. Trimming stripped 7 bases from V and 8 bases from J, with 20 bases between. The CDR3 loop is CASTPAGGGREKLFF. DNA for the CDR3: TGTGCCAGCACCCCGGCGGGCGGGGGACGGGAAAAACTGTTTTTT.

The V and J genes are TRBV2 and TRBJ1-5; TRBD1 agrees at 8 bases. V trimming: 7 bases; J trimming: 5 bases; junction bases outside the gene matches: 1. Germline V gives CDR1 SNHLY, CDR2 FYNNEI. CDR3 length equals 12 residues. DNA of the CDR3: TGTGCCAGCATGGGACAGGATCAGCCCCAGCATTTT. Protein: CASMGQDQPQHF.

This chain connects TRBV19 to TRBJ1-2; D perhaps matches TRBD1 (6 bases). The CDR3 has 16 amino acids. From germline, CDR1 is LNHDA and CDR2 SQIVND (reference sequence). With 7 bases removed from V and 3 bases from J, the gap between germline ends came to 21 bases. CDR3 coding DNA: TGTGCCAGTAACAGGGCAGGCACTTTGGGGTACTATGGCTACACCTTC. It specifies CASNRAGTLGYYGYTF.

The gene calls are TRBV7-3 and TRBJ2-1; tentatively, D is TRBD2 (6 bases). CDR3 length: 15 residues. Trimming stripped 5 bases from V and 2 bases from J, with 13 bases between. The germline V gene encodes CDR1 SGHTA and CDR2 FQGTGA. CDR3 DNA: TGTGCCAGCAGCCCTAGTCTAGCGACCTACAATGAGCAGTTCTTC. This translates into CASSPSLATYNEQFF.

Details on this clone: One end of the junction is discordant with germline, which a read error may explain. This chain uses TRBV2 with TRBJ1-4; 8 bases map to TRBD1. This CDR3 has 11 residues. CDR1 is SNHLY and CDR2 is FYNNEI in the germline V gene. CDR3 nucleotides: TGTGCCAGCAGTGAAAGGGACAGGAGGTCCTTT. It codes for CASSERDRRSF.

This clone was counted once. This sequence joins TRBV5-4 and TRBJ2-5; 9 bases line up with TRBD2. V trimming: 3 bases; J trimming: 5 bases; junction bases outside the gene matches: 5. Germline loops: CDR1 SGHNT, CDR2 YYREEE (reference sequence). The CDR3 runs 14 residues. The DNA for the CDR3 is TGTGCCAGCAGCTATCTAGCGGGAAGGGAGACCCAGTACTTC. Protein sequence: CASSYLAGRETQYF.

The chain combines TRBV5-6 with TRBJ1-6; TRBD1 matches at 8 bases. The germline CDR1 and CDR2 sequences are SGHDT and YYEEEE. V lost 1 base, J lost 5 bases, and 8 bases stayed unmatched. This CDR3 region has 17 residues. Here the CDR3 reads CASSLRTGRVDNSPLHF. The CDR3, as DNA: TGTGCCAGCAGCTTGAGGACAGGGAGGGTGGATAATTCACCCCTCCACTTT.

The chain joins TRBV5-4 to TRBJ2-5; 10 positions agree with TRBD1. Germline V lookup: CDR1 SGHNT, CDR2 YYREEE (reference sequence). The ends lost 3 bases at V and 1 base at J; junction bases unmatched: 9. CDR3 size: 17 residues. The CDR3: CASSSSRDRGRQETQYF. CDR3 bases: TGTGCCAGCAGCTCGTCCCGGGACAGGGGCCGCCAAGAGACCCAGTACTTC. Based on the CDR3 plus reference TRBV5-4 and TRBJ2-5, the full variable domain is ETGVTQSPTHLIKTRGQQVTLRCSSQSGHNTVSWYQQALGQGPQFIFQYYREEENGRGNFPPRFSGLQFPNYSSELNVNALELDDSALYLCASSSSRDRGRQETQYFGPGTRLLVL.